The entry below gives a single T cell receptor (beta chain) sequence along with its context. Data came from immunoSEQ multiplex PCR; TCRdb stores just in-frame clones and leaves some out. The repertoire includes hundreds of thousands of clones, around 87% of them detected once, and about 0.0094% sits in the top ten. The data were obtained in a study of shared T cell receptors in the human thymus. This CDR3 comprises 14 residues. The germline V and J ends were trimmed by 1 base and 9 bases, with 13 bases remaining between them. Germline V gene data show CDR1 as SEHNR and CDR2 as FQNEAQ (reference sequence). In addition, the sample was reused for a study of human thymus T cells.

The source material was thymocytes. The genes are TRBV7-9 and TRBJ2-1; D possibly corresponds to TRBD2 (7 bases). This sequence was found in a boy in the first two years of life with a congenital heart defect. The CDR3 DNA reads TGTGCCAGCAGCTTAGTCGGGGGGCTGGGTGAGCAGTTCTTC. Translation gives CASSLVGGLGEQFF. Variable domain in full (rest from reference TRBV7-9 and TRBJ2-1): DTGVSQNPRHKITKRGQNVTFRCDPISEHNRLYWYRQTLGQGPEFLTYFQNEAQLEKSRLLSDRFSAERPKGSFSTLEIQRTEQGDSAMYLCASSLVGGLGEQFFGPGTRLTVL.